A few counts support the clone carrying this T cell receptor beta chain. CDR3 length: 15 residues. V was clipped by 1 base and J by 5 bases, with 12 bases between them. A second PCR of 7 to 11 cycles used a sample-barcoded 5' primer and a J-beta primer mix. MiXCR was run by TCRdb on the 5' RACE reads, yielding one entry per CDR3 protein. In the table there are about 1.8 million distinct CDR3 sequences, around 50% of which are singletons. This entry is derived from a study of blood T cells in healthy people across ages. This rearrangement joins TRBV12-3 or TRBV12-4 to TRBJ2-1; D is perhaps TRBD1 (6 bases). Sequencing input: blood. The receptor was derived from a woman aged 40 to 50 in good health. DNA of the CDR3: TGTGCCAGCAGTTTAGGGACAGATATTCACAATGAGCAGTTCTTC. As protein: CASSLGTDIHNEQFF.